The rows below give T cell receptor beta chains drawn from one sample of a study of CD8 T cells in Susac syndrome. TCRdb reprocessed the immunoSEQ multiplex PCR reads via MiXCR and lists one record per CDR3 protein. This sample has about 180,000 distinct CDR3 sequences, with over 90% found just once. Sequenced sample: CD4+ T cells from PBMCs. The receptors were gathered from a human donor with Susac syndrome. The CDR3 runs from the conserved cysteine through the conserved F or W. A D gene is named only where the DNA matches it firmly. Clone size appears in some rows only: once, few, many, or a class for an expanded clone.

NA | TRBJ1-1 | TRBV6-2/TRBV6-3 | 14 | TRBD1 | TGTGCCAGCAGTTACTCGTGGACAGGCACTGAAGCTTTCTTT | CASSYSWTGTEAFF
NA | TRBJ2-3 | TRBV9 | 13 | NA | TGTGCCAGCAGCTCATTACAGTCAGATACGCAGTATTTT | CASSSLQSDTQYF
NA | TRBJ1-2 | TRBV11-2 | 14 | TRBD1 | TGTGCCAGCAGCTCTCTCGGACAGGGCTATGGCTACACCTTC | CASSSLGQGYGYTF
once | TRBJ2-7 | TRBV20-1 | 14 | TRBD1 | TGCAGTGCTAGAGTGAGGGGGCAGTTATACGAGCAGTACTTC | CSARVRGQLYEQYF
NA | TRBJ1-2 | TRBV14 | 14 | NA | TGTGCCAGCAGCCTGCTCGGGGCCCAAGGAGGCTACACCTTC | CASSLLGAQGGYTF
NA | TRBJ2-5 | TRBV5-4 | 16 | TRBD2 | TGTGCCAGCAGCTTGGATTCAGCGGGAGAGCGGAAGACCCAGTACTTC | CASSLDSAGERKTQYF
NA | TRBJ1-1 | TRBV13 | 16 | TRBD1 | TGTGCCAGCAGAGGACAGGGGGTCCCGGGTGCCACTGAAGCTTTCTTT | CASRGQGVPGATEAFF
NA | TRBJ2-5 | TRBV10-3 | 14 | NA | TGTGCCATCAGTGATGATCGGGGTTTAGAGACCCAGTACTTC | CAISDDRGLETQYF
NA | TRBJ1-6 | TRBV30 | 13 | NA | TGTGCCTCCGGACAGAGCTTTAATGGGCCCCTCCACTTT | CASGQSFNGPLHF
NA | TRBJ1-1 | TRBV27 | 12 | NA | TGTGCCAGCAGTTTTGGAGGCGGTGAAGCTTTCTTT | CASSFGGGEAFF
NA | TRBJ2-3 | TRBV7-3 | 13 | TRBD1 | TGTGCCAGCAGCCCAGGGGGTGTGGATACGCAGTATTTT | CASSPGGVDTQYF
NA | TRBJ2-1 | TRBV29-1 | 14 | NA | TGCAGCGTCCCCGGGGGTGAGGAGTACAATGAGCAGTTCTTC | CSVPGGEEYNEQFF
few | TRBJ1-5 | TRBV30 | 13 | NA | TGTGCCTGGAGTGTGGGCAGAAATCAGCCCCAGCATTTT | CAWSVGRNQPQHF
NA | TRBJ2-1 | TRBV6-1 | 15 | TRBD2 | TGTGCCAGCAGTGTCCCTAGCGGGAGGATTAATGAGCAGTTCTTC | CASSVPSGRINEQFF
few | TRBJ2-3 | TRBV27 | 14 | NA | TGTGCCAGCAGTTTATTAGGAAGCACAGATACGCAGTATTTT | CASSLLGSTDTQYF
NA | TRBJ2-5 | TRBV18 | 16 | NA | TGTGCCAGCTCACCGAGCCGACGACAGACCCAAGAGACCCAGTACTTC | CASSPSRRQTQETQYF
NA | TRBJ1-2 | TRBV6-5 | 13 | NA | TGTGCCAGCAGTCCTCAGGGAGGTGAGGGCTACACCTTC | CASSPQGGEGYTF
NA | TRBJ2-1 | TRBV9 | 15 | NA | TGTGCCAGCAGCCCCACTCCGGGGGTACTAAATGAGCAGTTCTTC | CASSPTPGVLNEQFF
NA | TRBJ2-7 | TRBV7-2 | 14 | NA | TGTGCCAGCAGTCATACCGGGGGGCCCTACGAGCAGTACTTC | CASSHTGGPYEQYF
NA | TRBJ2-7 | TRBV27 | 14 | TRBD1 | TGTGCCAGCGCGCCGAGGACAGGGGTCAGCGAGCAGTACTTC | CASAPRTGVSEQYF
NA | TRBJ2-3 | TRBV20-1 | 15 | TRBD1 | TGCAGTGCTAGTTACGGGACAGGAAGCACAGATACGCAGTATTTT | CSASYGTGSTDTQYF
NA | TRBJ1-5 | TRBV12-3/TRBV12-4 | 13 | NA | TGTGCCAGCAGTCCAGGGTGGGCTCAGCCCCAGCATTTT | CASSPGWAQPQHF
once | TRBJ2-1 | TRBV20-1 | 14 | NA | TGCAGTGCTAGGGGACGGACCTCCTACAATGAGCAGTTCTTC | CSARGRTSYNEQFF
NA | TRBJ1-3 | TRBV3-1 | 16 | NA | TGTGCCAGCAGTCCGCTCCCGCCTCACTCTGGAAACACCATATATTTT | CASSPLPPHSGNTIYF
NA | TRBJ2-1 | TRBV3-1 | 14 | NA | TGTGCCAGCAGCCGTGACAGAACCTACAATGAGCAGTTCTTC | CASSRDRTYNEQFF